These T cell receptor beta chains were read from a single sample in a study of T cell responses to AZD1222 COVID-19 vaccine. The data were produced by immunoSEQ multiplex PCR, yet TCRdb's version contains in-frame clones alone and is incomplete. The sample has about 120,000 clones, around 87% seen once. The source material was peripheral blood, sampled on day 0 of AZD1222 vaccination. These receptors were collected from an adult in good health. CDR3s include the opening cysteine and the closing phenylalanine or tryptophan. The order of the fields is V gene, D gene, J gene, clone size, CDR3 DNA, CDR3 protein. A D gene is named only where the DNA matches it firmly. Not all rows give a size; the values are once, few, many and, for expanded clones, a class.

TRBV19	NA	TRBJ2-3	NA	TGTGCCAGTAGATTGTGGCAGGGCACAGATACGCAGTATTTT	CASRLWQGTDTQYF
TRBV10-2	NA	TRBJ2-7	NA	TGCGCCTCACTCAGGGGGGGCGAGAACGAGCAGTACTTC	CASLRGGENEQYF
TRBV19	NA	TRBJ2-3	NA	TGTGCCAGTAGCCGACAGCTCCAAGGAGATACGCAGTATTTT	CASSRQLQGDTQYF
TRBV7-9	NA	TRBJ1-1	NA	TGTGCCAGCAGCCAGGGAACCACTGAAGCTTTCTTT	CASSQGTTEAFF
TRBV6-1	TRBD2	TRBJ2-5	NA	TGTGCCAGTAGTGAAGTGCCTAGCGGGGGCAAAGAGACCCAGTACTTC	CASSEVPSGGKETQYF
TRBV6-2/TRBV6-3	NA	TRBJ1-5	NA	TGTGCCAGCAGTTACTCGGCGTCACAGGGATCATGGGGAAATCAGCCCCAGCATTTT	CASSYSASQGSWGNQPQHF
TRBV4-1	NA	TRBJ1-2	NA	TGCGCCAGCAGCCAGGGATCAGTTCCCTACACCTTC	CASSQGSVPYTF
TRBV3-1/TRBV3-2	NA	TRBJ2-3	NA	TGTGCCAGCAGCCCACCCCTCTGGGGGGTGAATCGGCCAGATACGCAGTATTTT	CASSPPLWGVNRPDTQYF
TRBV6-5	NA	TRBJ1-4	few	TGTGCCAGCATCCCTCTAGGGGGGAAACTGTTTTTT	CASIPLGGKLFF
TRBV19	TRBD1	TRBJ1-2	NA	TGTGCCAGTAACCCGACAGGGTTGTCTAACTATGGCTACACCTTC	CASNPTGLSNYGYTF
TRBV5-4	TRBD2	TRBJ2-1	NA	TGTGCCAGCAGCTCCCTAGCGGGGGGCGTCGATGAGCAGTTCTTC	CASSSLAGGVDEQFF
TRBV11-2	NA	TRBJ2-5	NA	TGTGCCAGCAGCTTAGTGGGGGGGCCGGACGAGACCCAGTACTTC	CASSLVGGPDETQYF
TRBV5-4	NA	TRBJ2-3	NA	TGTGCCAGCAGCTTGTTTGGGGGAAGCACAGATACGCAGTATTTT	CASSLFGGSTDTQYF
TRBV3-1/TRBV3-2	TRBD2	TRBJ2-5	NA	TGTGCCAGCAGCCAAGATGGGATAACTAGCGGTCAAGAGACCCAGTACTTC	CASSQDGITSGQETQYF
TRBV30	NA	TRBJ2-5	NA	TGTGCCTGGAGTGTAAGCCAGACCCAAGAGACCCAGTACTTC	CAWSVSQTQETQYF
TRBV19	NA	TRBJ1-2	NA	TGTGCCAGTAGGGGGGGATACTATGGCTACACCTTC	CASRGGYYGYTF
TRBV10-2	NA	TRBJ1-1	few	TGCGCCAGCAGCCCACAGACAAACACTGAAGCTTTCTTT	CASSPQTNTEAFF
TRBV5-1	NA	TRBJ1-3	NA	TGCGCCAGCAGCTTGGGACAGCCCAGCTCTGGAAACACCATATATTTT	CASSLGQPSSGNTIYF
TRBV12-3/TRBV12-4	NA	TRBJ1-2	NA	TGTGCCAGCAGTTTGACAGCTAACTATGGCTACACCTTC	CASSLTANYGYTF
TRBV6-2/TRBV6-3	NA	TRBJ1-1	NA	TGTGCCAGCAGTTACTCCCCCGGCCGGATGGCTTTCTTT	CASSYSPGRMAFF
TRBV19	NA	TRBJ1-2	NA	TGTGCCAGTAGTATAACCGGGGGATCTCCTAACTATGGCTACACCTTC	CASSITGGSPNYGYTF
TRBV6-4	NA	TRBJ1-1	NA	TGTGCCAGCAGTGACTCGGGATCTGAAGCTTTCTTT	CASSDSGSEAFF
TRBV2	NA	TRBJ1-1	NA	TGTGCCAGCAGGGGGACGGTGAACACTGAAGCTTTCTTT	CASRGTVNTEAFF
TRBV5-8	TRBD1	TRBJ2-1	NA	TGTGCCAGCAGCTCAGGGGACAGCTACCCCTACAATGAGCAGTTCTTC	CASSSGDSYPYNEQFF
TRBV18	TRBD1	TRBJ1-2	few	TGTGCCAGCTCAAACGGACAGGGCAATGGCTACACCTTC	CASSNGQGNGYTF
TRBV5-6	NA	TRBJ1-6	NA	TGTGCCAGCAGCCCTGGACCCCCTAAATGGACACCCCTCCACTTT	CASSPGPPKWTPLHF
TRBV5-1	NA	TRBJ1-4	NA	TGCGCCAGCAGCGGGGTGGGGTCGGTTCGAGAAAAACTGTTTTTT	CASSGVGSVREKLFF
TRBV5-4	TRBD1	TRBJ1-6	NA	TGTGCCAGCAGCCCCACAGGGGGCGAAGGTACCCTCCACTTT	CASSPTGGEGTLHF
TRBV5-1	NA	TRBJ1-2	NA	TGCGCCAGCAGCCCGAACCCCGACTATGGCTACACCTTC	CASSPNPDYGYTF
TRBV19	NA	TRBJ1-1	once	TGTGCCAGTACCGGCCCTGTGAACACTGAAGCTTTCTTT	CASTGPVNTEAFF
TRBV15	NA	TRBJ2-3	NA	TGTGCCACCAGCGCCAGCGTGGCAGATACGCAGTATTTT	CATSASVADTQYF
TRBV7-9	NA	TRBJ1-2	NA	TGTGCCAGCAGCTCCACAGGGAGGGACTATGGCTACACCTTC	CASSSTGRDYGYTF
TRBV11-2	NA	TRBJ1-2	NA	TGTGCCAGCAGCTTAGATGAGGTCCGGGCTTGGCGGTATGGCTACACCTTC	CASSLDEVRAWRYGYTF
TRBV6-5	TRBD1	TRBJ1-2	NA	TGTGCCAGCAGTCGACGAACAGGGGGCGGTGGCTACACCTTC	CASSRRTGGGGYTF
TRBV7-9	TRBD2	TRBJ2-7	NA	TGTGCCAGCAGCTCCCGGGAAGCGGGGGGTTACGAGCAGTACTTC	CASSSREAGGYEQYF
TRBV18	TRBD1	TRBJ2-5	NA	TGTGCCAGCTCACTCAGGCTGGGGACAGAAGAGACCCAGTACTTC	CASSLRLGTEETQYF
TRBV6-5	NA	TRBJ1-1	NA	TGTGCCAGCAGTTATATGCCTATTTCGATGAACACTGAAGCTTTCTTT	CASSYMPISMNTEAFF
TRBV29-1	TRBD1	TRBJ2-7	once	TGCAGCGCCGCGGGGACAGGGAAAGGCTACGAGCAGTACTTC	CSAAGTGKGYEQYF